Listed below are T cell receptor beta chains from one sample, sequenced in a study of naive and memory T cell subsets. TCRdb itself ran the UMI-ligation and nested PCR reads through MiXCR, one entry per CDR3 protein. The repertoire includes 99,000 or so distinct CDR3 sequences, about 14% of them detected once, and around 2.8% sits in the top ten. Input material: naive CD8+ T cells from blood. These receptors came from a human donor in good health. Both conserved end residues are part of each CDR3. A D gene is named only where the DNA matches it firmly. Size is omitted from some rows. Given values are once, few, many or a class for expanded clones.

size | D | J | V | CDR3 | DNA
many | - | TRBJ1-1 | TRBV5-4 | CASSFRGQTEAFF | TGTGCCAGCAGCTTCCGGGGGCAGACTGAAGCTTTCTTT
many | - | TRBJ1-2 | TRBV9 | CASSDPDLTEGYGYTF | TGTGCCAGCAGCGACCCTGACCTTACAGAAGGCTATGGCTACACCTTC
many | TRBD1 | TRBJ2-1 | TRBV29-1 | CSVEGTGSYNEQFF | TGCAGCGTTGAAGGGACAGGTTCCTACAATGAGCAGTTCTTC
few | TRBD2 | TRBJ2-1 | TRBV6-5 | CASSWGLAGGRLNEQFF | TGTGCCAGCAGTTGGGGACTAGCGGGGGGGCGGTTAAATGAGCAGTTCTTC
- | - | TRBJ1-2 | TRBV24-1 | CATSGANSLANYGYTF | TGTGCCACCAGTGGCGCCAACAGCTTAGCTAACTATGGCTACACCTTC
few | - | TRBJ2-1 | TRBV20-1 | CSARPTISYNEQFF | TGCAGTGCTAGACCGACCATCTCCTACAATGAGCAGTTCTTC
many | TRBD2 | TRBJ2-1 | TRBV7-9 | CASSEGPGLAGVEQFF | TGTGCCAGCAGCGAAGGACCGGGACTAGCGGGAGTTGAGCAGTTCTTC
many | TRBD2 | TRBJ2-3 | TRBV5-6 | CATKIWGGSTDTQYF | TGTGCCACCAAAATCTGGGGGGGGAGTACTGATACGCAGTATTTT
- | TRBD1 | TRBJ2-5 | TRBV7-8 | CASSRKTGEETQYF | TGTGCCAGCAGCCGCAAGACAGGGGAAGAGACCCAGTACTTC
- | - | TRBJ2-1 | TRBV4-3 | CASSQDPVGYNEQFF | TGCGCCAGCAGCCAAGATCCCGTCGGTTACAATGAGCAGTTCTTC
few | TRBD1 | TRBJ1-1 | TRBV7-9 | CASSYDRGTEAFF | TGTGCCAGCAGCTATGACAGGGGCACTGAAGCTTTCTTT
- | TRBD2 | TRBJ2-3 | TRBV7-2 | CATALAGADTQYF | TGTGCCACCGCACTAGCGGGAGCGGATACGCAGTATTTT
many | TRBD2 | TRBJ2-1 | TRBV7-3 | CASSLLTGRENEQFF | TGTGCCAGCAGCTTACTGACCGGGAGGGAAAATGAGCAGTTCTTC
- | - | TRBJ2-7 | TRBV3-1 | CASSQGGLSEQYF | TGTGCCAGCAGCCAGGGGGGCCTGAGCGAGCAGTACTTC
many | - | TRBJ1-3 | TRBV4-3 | CASSQTDGNTIYF | TGCGCCAGCAGCCAGACGGACGGAAACACCATATATTTT
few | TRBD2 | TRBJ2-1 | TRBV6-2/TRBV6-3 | CASRGSGGKNEQFF | TGTGCCAGCCGGGGTTCGGGAGGGAAAAATGAGCAGTTCTTC
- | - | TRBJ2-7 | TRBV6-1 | CATQAGRSSYEQYF | TGTGCCACTCAAGCGGGCAGGAGCTCCTACGAGCAGTACTTC
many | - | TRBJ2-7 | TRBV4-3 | CASSQGTGWEQYF | TGCGCCAGCAGCCAAGGGACCGGATGGGAGCAGTACTTC
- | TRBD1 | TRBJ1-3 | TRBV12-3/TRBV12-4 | CASSHDRGNTIYF | TGTGCCAGCAGTCACGACAGGGGGAACACCATATATTTT
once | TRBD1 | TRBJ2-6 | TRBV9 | CASSPGQGPTGSGANVLTF | TGTGCCAGCAGCCCGGGACAGGGACCGACGGGTTCGGGGGCCAACGTCCTGACTTTC
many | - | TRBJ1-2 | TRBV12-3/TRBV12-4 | CASSLGQLYGYTF | TGTGCCAGCAGTTTAGGACAGCTCTATGGCTACACCTTC
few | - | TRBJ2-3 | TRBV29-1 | CSVEVRADTQYF | TGCAGCGTTGAAGTTAGGGCAGATACGCAGTATTTT
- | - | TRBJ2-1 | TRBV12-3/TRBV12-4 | CASSFGSPPYNEQFF | TGTGCCAGCAGTTTCGGCAGCCCACCGTACAATGAGCAGTTCTTC
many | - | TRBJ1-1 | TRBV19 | CASSIVKGMGTEAFF | TGTGCCAGTAGTATAGTCAAAGGCATGGGGACTGAAGCTTTCTTT
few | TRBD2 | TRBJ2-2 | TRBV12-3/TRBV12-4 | CASTSSGRGHTGELFF | TGTGCCAGCACCAGCTCGGGGAGGGGACACACCGGGGAGCTGTTTTTT
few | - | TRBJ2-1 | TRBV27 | CASSLAPAPNNEQFF | TGTGCCAGCAGTTTAGCCCCGGCCCCAAACAATGAGCAGTTCTTC
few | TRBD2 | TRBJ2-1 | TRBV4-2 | CASSDLTSGTYNEQFF | TGTGCCAGTTCCGATTTGACTAGCGGGACCTACAATGAGCAGTTCTTC
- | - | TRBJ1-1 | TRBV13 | CASSYGQTEAFF | TGTGCCAGCAGTTATGGGCAGACTGAAGCTTTCTTT
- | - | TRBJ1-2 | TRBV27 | CASRPGQTYYGYTF | TGTGCCAGCAGGCCTGGACAGACATATTATGGCTACACCTTC
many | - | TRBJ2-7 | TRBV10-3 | CAISSSSAEQYF | TGTGCCATCAGTTCTTCTTCGGCCGAGCAGTACTTC
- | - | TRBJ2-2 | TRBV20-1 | CSARDLGGPRNTGELFF | TGCAGTGCTAGAGATTTGGGGGGTCCCCGGAACACCGGGGAGCTGTTTTTT
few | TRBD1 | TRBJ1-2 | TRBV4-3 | CASSPSEDRVYGYTF | TGCGCCAGCAGTCCCTCCGAAGACAGGGTCTATGGCTACACCTTC
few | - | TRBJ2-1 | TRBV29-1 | CSVVGGSTQSSYNEQFF | TGCAGCGTTGTCGGTGGGTCTACCCAAAGCTCCTACAATGAGCAGTTCTTC
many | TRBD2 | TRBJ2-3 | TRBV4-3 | CASSPTSGDTQYF | TGCGCCAGCAGCCCCACTAGCGGAGATACGCAGTATTTT
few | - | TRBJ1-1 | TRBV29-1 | CSVEGSGEAFF | TGCAGCGTTGAAGGGTCGGGGGAAGCTTTCTTT
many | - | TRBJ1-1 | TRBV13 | CASSLGGSQNTEAFF | TGTGCCAGCAGCTTAGGGGGCAGCCAGAACACTGAAGCTTTCTTT
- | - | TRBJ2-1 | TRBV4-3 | CASSPWVGPNEQFF | TGCGCCAGCAGCCCTTGGGTGGGACCCAATGAGCAGTTCTTC
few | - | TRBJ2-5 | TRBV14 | CASSQSGYEVETQYF | TGTGCCAGCAGCCAATCAGGGTACGAGGTAGAGACCCAGTACTTC
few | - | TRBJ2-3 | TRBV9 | CASSVVQGPTDTQYF | TGTGCCAGCAGCGTCGTCCAGGGACCCACAGATACGCAGTATTTT
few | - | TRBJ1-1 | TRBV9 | CASSPGAEAFF | TGTGCCAGCAGCCCAGGTGCTGAAGCTTTCTTT
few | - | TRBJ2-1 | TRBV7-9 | CALRDSTRHEQFF | TGTGCCTTGCGGGACTCCACTCGGCATGAGCAGTTCTTC
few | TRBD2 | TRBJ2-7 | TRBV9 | CASSVGAGVREQYF | TGTGCCAGCAGCGTAGGAGCGGGAGTGAGAGAGCAGTACTTC
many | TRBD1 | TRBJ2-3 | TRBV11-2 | CASGTTGGRDTQYF | TGTGCCAGCGGAACGACAGGGGGCAGAGATACGCAGTATTTT
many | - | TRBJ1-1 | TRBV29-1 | CSVEDGTNTEAFF | TGCAGCGTTGAAGATGGCACGAACACTGAAGCTTTCTTT
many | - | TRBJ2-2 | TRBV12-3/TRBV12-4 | CASKHLLDPGELFF | TGTGCCAGCAAGCATCTTCTTGATCCCGGGGAGCTGTTTTTT
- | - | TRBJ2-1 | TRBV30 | CAYSTSSYNEQFF | TGTGCCTACTCCACCAGCTCCTACAATGAGCAGTTCTTC
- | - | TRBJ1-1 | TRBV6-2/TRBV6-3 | CATGWGTEAFF | TGTGCCACCGGATGGGGGACTGAAGCTTTCTTT
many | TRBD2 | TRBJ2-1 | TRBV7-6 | CASTPYHERERKDEQFF | TGTGCCAGCACCCCTTACCATGAGCGGGAGAGGAAAGATGAGCAGTTCTTC
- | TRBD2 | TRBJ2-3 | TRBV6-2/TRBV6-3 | CASRHLPGGAGVRDTQYF | TGTGCCAGCAGACACCTACCGGGTGGAGCGGGGGTGAGAGATACGCAGTATTTT
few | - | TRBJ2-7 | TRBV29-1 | CSGQSNYEQYF | TGCAGCGGTCAGTCTAACTACGAGCAGTACTTC
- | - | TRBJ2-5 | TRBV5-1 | CASSLLIHQETQYF | TGCGCCAGCAGCTTACTAATACATCAAGAGACCCAGTACTTC
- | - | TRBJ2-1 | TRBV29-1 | CSVVGQNEQFF | TGCAGCGTTGTTGGGCAAAATGAGCAGTTCTTC
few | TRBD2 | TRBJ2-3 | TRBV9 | CASSIAGTSADTQYF | TGTGCCAGCAGCATCGCCGGGACTAGTGCAGATACGCAGTATTTT
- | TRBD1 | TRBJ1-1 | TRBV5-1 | CASSLDGTGGGTEAFF | TGCGCCAGCAGCTTGGATGGGACAGGAGGAGGCACTGAAGCTTTCTTT